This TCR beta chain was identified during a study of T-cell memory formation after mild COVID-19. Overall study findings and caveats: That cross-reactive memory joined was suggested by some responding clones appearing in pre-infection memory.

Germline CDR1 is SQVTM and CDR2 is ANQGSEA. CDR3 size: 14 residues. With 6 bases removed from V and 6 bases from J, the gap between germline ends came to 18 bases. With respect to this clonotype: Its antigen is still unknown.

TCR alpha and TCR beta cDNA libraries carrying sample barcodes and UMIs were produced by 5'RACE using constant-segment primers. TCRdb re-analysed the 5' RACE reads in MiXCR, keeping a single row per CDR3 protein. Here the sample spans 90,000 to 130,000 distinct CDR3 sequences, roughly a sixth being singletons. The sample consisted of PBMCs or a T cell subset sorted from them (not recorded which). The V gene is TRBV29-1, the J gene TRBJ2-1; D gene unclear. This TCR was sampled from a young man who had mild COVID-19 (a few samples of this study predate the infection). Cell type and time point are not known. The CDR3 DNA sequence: TGCAGCGTCCTCACAGCGTTTCCAAGCAATGAGCAGTTCTTC. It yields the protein CSVLTAFPSNEQFF.